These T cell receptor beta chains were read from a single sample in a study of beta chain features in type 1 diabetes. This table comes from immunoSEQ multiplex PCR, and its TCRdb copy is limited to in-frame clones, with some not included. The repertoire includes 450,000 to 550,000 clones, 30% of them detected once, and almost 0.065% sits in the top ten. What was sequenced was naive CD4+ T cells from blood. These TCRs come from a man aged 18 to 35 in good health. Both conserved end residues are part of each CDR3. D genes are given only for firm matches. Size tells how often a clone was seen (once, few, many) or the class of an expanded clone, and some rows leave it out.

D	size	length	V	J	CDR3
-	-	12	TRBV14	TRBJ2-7	CASSQVGYEQYF
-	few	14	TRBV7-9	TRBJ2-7	CASSLAGVLYEQYF
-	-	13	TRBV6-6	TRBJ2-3	CASSSPGPDTQYF
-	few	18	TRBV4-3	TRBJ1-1	CASSQGIRQRKLYTEAFF
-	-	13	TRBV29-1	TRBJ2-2	CSVGGYNTGELFF
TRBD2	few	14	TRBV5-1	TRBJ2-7	CASSTASGSYEQYF
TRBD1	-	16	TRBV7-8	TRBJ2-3	CASSPHQGARGDTQYF
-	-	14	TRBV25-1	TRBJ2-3	CASSLVPPADTQYF
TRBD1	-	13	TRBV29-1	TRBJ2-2	CSTGTGGTGELFF
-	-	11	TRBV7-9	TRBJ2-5	CASSEEETQYF
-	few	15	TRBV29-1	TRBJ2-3	CSVVGAGDGTDTQYF
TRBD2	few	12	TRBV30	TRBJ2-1	CAWSAESGRKFF
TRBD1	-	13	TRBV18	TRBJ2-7	CASSPGQSYEQYF
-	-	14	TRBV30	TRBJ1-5	CAWSDVRSNQPQHF
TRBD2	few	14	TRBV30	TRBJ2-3	CAWRGTSDWGPQYF
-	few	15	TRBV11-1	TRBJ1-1	CASTDPFRVWSEAFF
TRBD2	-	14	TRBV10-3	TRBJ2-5	CAISPRREGETQYF
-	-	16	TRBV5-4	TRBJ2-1	CASSSASASSYNEQFF
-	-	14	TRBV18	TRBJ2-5	CASSPLGYQETQYF
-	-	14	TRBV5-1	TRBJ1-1	CASSLGRVNTEAFF
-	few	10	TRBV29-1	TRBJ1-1	CSADNGQTFF
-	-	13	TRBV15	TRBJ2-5	CATSRDPGETQYF
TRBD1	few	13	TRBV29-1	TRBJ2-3	CSAGTGAPDTQYF
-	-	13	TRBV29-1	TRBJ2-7	CSVDLAGTYEQYF
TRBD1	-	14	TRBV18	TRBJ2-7	CASSHPGQGYEQYF
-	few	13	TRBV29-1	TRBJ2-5	CSVAEVPRETQYF
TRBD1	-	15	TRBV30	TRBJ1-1	CAWSVRQGGGAEAFF
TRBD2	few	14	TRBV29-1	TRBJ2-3	CSVGFTSGTDTQYF
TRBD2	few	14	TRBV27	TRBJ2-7	CASSIAGGTYEQYF
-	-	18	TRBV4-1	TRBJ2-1	CASSQDSRLARPYNEQFF
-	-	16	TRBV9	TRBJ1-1	CASSVEMASRYTEAFF
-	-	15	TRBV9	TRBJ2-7	CASSANKGETYEQYF
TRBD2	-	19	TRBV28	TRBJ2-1	CASSFPLSPLAASYNEQFF
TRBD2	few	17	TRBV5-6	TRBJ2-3	CASSELQREGLLDTQYF
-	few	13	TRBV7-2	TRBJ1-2	CASSLGQGYGYTF
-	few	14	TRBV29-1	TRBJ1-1	CSVITGRENTEAFF
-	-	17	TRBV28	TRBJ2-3	CASSSSRDKAFTDTQYF
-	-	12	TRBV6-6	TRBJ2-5	CASRIRAETQYF
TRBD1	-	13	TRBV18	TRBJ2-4	CASSETGKNIQYF
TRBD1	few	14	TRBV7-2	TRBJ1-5	CASSGTGGNQPQHF
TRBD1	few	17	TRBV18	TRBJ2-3	CASSPPSGTGVTDTQYF
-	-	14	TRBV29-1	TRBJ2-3	CSVVTAVRTDTQYF
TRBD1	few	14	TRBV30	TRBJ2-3	CAWSDGQATDTQYF
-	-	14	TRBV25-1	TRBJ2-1	CASSEPFSYNEQFF
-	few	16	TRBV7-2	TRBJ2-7	CASSRLSGTYSYEQYF
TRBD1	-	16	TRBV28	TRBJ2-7	CASSFQTGAFSYEQYF
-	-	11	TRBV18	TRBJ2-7	CASSPPYEQYF
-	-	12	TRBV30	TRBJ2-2	CAWGPDTGELFF
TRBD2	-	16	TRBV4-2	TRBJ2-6	CASSRSLADGANVLTF
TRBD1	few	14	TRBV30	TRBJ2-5	CAWRGQVAQETQYF
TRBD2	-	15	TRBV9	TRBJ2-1	CASSVGAGGGNEQFF
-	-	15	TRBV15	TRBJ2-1	CATSRDPGTYNEQFF
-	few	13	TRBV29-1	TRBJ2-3	CSVEDPWVDTQYF
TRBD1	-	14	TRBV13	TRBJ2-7	CASSSRQGGLEQYF
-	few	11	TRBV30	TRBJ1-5	CAAGRRQPQHF
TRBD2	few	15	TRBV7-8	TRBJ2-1	CASRVAWLAGGEQFF
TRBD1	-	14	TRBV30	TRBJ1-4	CAWSVRTGNEKLFF
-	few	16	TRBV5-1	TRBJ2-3	CASSLERGASTDTQYF